A selection of T cell receptor beta chains follows, all from one sample in a study of HIV-infected patients and healthy controls. TCRdb re-derived calls from the 5' RACE reads in MiXCR, one entry per CDR3 protein. Among about 6,400 distinct CDR3 sequences listed, approximately 11% were seen once. The sequencing here drew on blood, taken before antiretroviral therapy. The receptors shown here come from an adult with HIV infection. CDR3s include the opening cysteine and the closing phenylalanine or tryptophan. Fields, in order: V gene, clone size, J gene, D gene, CDR3 DNA, CDR3 protein. A D gene is named only where the DNA matches it firmly. Expanded clones are given a class, and other clones once, few, many or no size at all.

TRBV7-2	many	TRBJ1-2	-	TGTGCCAGCAGCTTAGTGGGCAGGCCAGAGTATGGCTACACCTTC	CASSLVGRPEYGYTF
TRBV7-2	many	TRBJ1-1	TRBD1	TGTGCCAGCAGCCCATTCGGGCAGGGGGGCACTGAAGCTTTCTTT	CASSPFGQGGTEAFF
TRBV5-1	few	TRBJ1-5	TRBD1	TGCGCCAGCAGCCCAGGACAGGGGGAAAATCAGCCCCAGCATTTT	CASSPGQGENQPQHF
TRBV19	many	TRBJ2-2	-	TGTGCCAGTACTGCGACCGGGGAGCTGTTTTTT	CASTATGELFF
TRBV4-1	medium-sized	TRBJ2-5	TRBD2	TGCGCCAGCAGCCTTTCGCCCCCCCGGGACTACCCAGAGACCCAGTACTTC	CASSLSPPRDYPETQYF
TRBV3-1	medium-sized	TRBJ2-3	-	TGTGCCAGCAGCCCCAGGGGAACAGATACGCAGTATTTT	CASSPRGTDTQYF
TRBV7-9	-	TRBJ1-2	-	TGTGCCAGCAGCTTAGATTCCTCGGTTAACTATGGCTACACCTTC	CASSLDSSVNYGYTF
TRBV10-3	medium-sized	TRBJ2-5	TRBD2	TGTGCCATCAGTGATCGCTCAACTAGCGGGAGGGCCACCCGGCCACAAGAGACCCAGTACTTC	CAISDRSTSGRATRPQETQYF
TRBV30	many	TRBJ1-1	-	TGTGCCTGGGGGGTAGTTTTCCCTGAAGCTTTCTTT	CAWGVVFPEAFF
TRBV12-3/TRBV12-4	many	TRBJ1-6	-	TGTGCCAGCAGTTTAAGTGCCCGGAATTCACCCCTCCACTTT	CASSLSARNSPLHF
TRBV20-1	few	TRBJ1-1	TRBD1	TGCAGTGCTAGAGCTGGGACAGGGAACACTGAAGCTTTCTTT	CSARAGTGNTEAFF
TRBV29-1	medium-sized	TRBJ2-1	-	TGCAGCGTTGGACGGCGCGGTGACTACAATGAGCAGTTCTTC	CSVGRRGDYNEQFF
TRBV5-1	-	TRBJ2-3	-	TGCGCCAGCAGCTTGGGACACAGCACAGATACGCAGTATTTT	CASSLGHSTDTQYF
TRBV5-1	medium-sized	TRBJ1-5	TRBD1	TGCGCCAGCAGCTTGGGAGGGGGCTTAAGCAATCAGCCCCAGCATTTT	CASSLGGGLSNQPQHF
TRBV29-1	many	TRBJ2-7	-	TGCAGCGGCATATTGACCGGAAGCTCCTACGAGCAGTACTTC	CSGILTGSSYEQYF
TRBV7-9	few	TRBJ1-1	-	TGTGCCAGCAGCTTTGGGGGGCCTGAAGCTTTCTTT	CASSFGGPEAFF
TRBV29-1	many	TRBJ2-3	-	TGCAGCGTTTTGGGTGGCTCGGCGGATACGCAGTATTTT	CSVLGGSADTQYF
TRBV14	medium-sized	TRBJ2-3	-	TGTGCCAGCAGCCCAGCTCGAGATACGCAGTATTTT	CASSPARDTQYF
TRBV2	medium-sized	TRBJ1-1	-	TGTGCCAGCAGTGATGGGTCCCGTATGAACACTGAAGCTTTCTTT	CASSDGSRMNTEAFF
TRBV20-1	many	TRBJ1-2	TRBD1	TGCAGTATAGGGACAGACTATGGCTACACCTTC	CSIGTDYGYTF
TRBV28	-	TRBJ2-7	-	TGTGCCAGCAGTTCGCCTGGGAGCTCCTACGAGCAGTACTTC	CASSSPGSSYEQYF
TRBV12-3/TRBV12-4	many	TRBJ1-1	-	TGTGCCAGCAGTAGCCCTCCTAATGAAGCTTTCTTT	CASSSPPNEAFF
TRBV12-3/TRBV12-4	medium-sized	TRBJ1-5	TRBD1	TGTGCCAGCAGTTTAAAGGGGGCTGGAATAAGCAATCAGCCCCAGCATTTT	CASSLKGAGISNQPQHF
TRBV20-1	medium-sized	TRBJ1-5	-	TGCAGTGCAAGGGGGGGATCTTATAGCAATCAGCCCCAGCATTTT	CSARGGSYSNQPQHF
TRBV20-1	medium-sized	TRBJ2-3	TRBD1	TGCAGTGCTTCCGGGACAGCAGATACGCAGTATTTT	CSASGTADTQYF
TRBV27	medium-sized	TRBJ2-7	-	TGTGCCAGCAGTTCGACAGTTGCTGGCGAGCAGTACTTC	CASSSTVAGEQYF
TRBV29-1	many	TRBJ2-1	TRBD2	TGCAGCGTTCCTCCTAGCGGGAGCTCCTACAATGAGCAGTTCTTC	CSVPPSGSSYNEQFF
TRBV7-2	many	TRBJ2-4	TRBD1	TGTGCCAGCAGCTTAGGCAGGGGGCCCCAAAACATTCAGTACTTC	CASSLGRGPQNIQYF